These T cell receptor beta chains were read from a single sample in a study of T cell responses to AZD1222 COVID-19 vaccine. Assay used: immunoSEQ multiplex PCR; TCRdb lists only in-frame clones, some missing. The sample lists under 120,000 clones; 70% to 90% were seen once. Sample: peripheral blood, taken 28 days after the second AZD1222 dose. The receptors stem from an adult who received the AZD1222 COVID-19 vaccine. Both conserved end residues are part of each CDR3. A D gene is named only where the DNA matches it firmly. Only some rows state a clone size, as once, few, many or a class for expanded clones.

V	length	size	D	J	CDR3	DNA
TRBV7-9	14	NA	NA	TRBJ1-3	CASSLTSSGNTIYF	TGTGCCAGCAGCTTGACGAGCTCTGGAAACACCATATATTTT
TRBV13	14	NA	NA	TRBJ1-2	CASSLVSGYNGYTF	TGTGCCAGCAGCTTAGTCTCTGGCTACAATGGCTACACCTTC
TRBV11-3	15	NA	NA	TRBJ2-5	CASSLDRGGIETQYF	TGTGCCAGCAGCTTAGATCGAGGGGGTATTGAGACCCAGTACTTC
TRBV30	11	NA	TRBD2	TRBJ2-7	CAWRWGGEQYF	TGTGCCTGGAGGTGGGGGGGAGAGCAGTACTTC
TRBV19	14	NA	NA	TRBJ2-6	CASSIRSGANVLTF	TGTGCCAGTAGTATTCGATCTGGGGCCAACGTCCTGACTTTC
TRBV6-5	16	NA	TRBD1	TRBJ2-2	CASSYTDRGRTGELFF	TGTGCCAGCAGTTACACGGACAGGGGCCGAACCGGGGAGCTGTTTTTT
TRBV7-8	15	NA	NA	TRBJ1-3	CASSLSRGAGNTIYF	TGTGCCAGCAGCTTATCTAGAGGGGCTGGAAACACCATATATTTT
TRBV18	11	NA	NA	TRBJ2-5	CASSPLKTQYF	TGTGCCAGCTCACCGCTGAAGACCCAGTACTTC
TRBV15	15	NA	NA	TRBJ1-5	CATSRGRSANQPQHF	TGTGCCACCAGCAGAGGTAGATCGGCCAATCAGCCCCAGCATTTT
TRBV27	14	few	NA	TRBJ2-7	CASSATVSSYEQYF	TGTGCCAGCAGTGCTACGGTCAGCTCCTACGAGCAGTACTTC
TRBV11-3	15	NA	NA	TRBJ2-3	CASSLVAGGTDTQYF	TGTGCCAGCAGCTTAGTAGCAGGGGGCACAGATACGCAGTATTTT
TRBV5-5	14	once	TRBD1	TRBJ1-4	CASSFGTGGEKLFF	TGTGCCAGCAGCTTCGGGACAGGGGGCGAAAAACTGTTTTTT
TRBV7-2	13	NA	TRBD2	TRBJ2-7	CASSLGLASEQYF	TGTGCCAGCAGCTTGGGACTAGCAAGCGAGCAGTACTTC
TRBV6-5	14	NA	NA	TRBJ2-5	CASSYVRGQETQYF	TGTGCCAGCAGTTACGTCAGGGGCCAAGAGACCCAGTACTTC
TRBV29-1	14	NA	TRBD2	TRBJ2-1	CSVTGTREHNEQFF	TGCAGCGTTACCGGGACTAGGGAACACAATGAGCAGTTCTTC
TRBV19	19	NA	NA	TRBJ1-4	CASSIDLYTDKELNEKLFF	TGTGCCAGTAGTATAGATCTATACACGGATAAGGAATTGAATGAAAAACTGTTTTTT
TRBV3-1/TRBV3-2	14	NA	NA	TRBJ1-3	CASSKGDSGNTIYF	TGTGCCAGCAGCAAAGGTGACTCTGGAAACACCATATATTTT
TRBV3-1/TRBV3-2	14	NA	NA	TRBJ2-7	CASSQAGRDYEQYF	TGTGCCAGCAGCCAGGCAGGACGGGACTACGAGCAGTACTTC
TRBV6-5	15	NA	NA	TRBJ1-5	CASSYNRDSNQPQHF	TGTGCCAGCAGTTACAATAGGGATAGCAATCAGCCCCAGCATTTT
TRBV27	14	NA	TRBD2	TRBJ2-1	CASRTSGVFREQFF	TGTGCCAGCAGGACTAGCGGGGTTTTCCGTGAGCAGTTCTTC
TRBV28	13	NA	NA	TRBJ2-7	CASSFLGYYEQYF	TGTGCCAGCAGTTTTCTTGGATACTACGAGCAGTACTTC
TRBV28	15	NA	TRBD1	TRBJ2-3	CASSIDREYGDTQYF	TGTGCCAGCAGTATTGACAGGGAGTATGGGGATACGCAGTATTTT
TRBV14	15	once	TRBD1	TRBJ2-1	CASSPLDRGDNEQFF	TGTGCCAGCAGCCCGTTGGACAGGGGTGACAATGAGCAGTTCTTC
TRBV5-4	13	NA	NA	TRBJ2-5	CASSLDWDGTQYF	TGTGCCAGCAGCTTGGACTGGGACGGGACCCAGTACTTC
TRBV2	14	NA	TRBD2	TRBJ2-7	CASNPGLASYEQYF	TGTGCCAGCAATCCGGGACTAGCCTCCTACGAGCAGTACTTC
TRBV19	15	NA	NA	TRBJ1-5	CASSIIQASNQPQHF	TGTGCCAGTAGTATTATACAGGCTAGCAATCAGCCCCAGCATTTT
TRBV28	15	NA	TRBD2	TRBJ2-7	CASSVHTSVPYEQYF	TGTGCCAGCAGTGTCCATACTAGCGTACCCTACGAGCAGTACTTC
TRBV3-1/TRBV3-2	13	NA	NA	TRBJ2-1	CASSRASGNEQFF	TGTGCCAGCAGCAGGGCTAGTGGCAATGAGCAGTTCTTC
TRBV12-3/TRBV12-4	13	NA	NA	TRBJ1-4	CASSLQVQAKLFF	TGTGCCAGCAGTTTACAAGTCCAGGCAAAACTGTTTTTT